The next 32 T cell receptor beta chains were all read from a single sample in a study of graft-versus-host responses after intestinal transplantation. Which antigens these TCRs recognize remains unknown. The data were produced by immunoSEQ multiplex PCR, yet TCRdb's version contains in-frame clones alone and is incomplete. The table lists about 88,000 clones, 94% of them singletons. Here the sequenced sample was unstimulated CD4+ T cells sorted from spleen or lymph node cells, taken before transplant. All receptors derive from a human donor who was the organ donor for an intestinal transplant.

The chain carries TRBV28 and TRBJ2-1; TRBD1 aligns across 7 bases. J lost 14 bases, V lost 4 bases, and 14 bases had no gene match. Germline-derived CDR1 and CDR2 are MDHEN and SYDVKM. There are 14 residues in the CDR3. As DNA, the CDR3 is TGTGCCAGCAGTTCCTTCGAATCGGGACAGCTTAAGTTCTTC. It specifies CASSSFESGQLKFF.

The chain recombines TRBV7-2 with TRBJ1-5; D is undetermined. CDR1 SGHTA and CDR2 FQGNSA come from the germline V gene. The CDR3 is 12 residues long. V lost 4 bases and J 1 base, leaving 2 bases between the germline ends. CDR3 loop: CASSYSNQPQHF. For the CDR3, the DNA is TGTGCCAGCAGCTACAGCAATCAGCCCCAGCATTTT.

This clone was counted once. The genes are TRBV11-3 and TRBJ2-7; D call uncertain. The germline V gene has CDR1 SGHNT and CDR2 YENEEA. CDR3 length: 15 amino acids. V gave up 6 bases and J gave up 3 bases, with 18 bases separating them. The CDR3, as DNA: TGTGCCAGCAGGCAAAAGGGCGATAGGAGCTACGAGCAGTACTTC. As protein: CASRQKGDRSYEQYF.

The table lists this clone with a count of one. The chain combines TRBV6-1 with TRBJ1-2, with 9 bases that match TRBD1. CDR1 and CDR2 from the germline V gene are MNHNS and SASEGT. The ends lost 6 bases at V and 6 bases at J; junction bases unmatched: 5. This CDR3 is built from 13 residues. CDR3 in amino acids: CASSRTGGDGYTF. The CDR3 DNA is TGTGCCAGCAGCCGAACAGGGGGCGATGGCTACACCTTC.

The chain uses TRBV28 and TRBJ1-1; D is unresolved. V lost 8 bases and J lost 1, with 8 bases in between. Per germline, CDR1 MDHEN and CDR2 SYDVKM. CDR3 size: 12 residues. The CDR3 sequence is CASVPGNTEAFF. The CDR3 nucleotides are TGTGCCAGCGTCCCGGGGAACACTGAAGCTTTCTTT.

The CDR3 loop reads CASSFAGGSTDTQYF. The CDR3 DNA reads as TGTGCCAGCAGCTTCGCGGGTGGGAGCACAGATACGCAGTATTTT. The chain carries TRBV5-6 and TRBJ2-3; TRBD2 is a possible D gene (5 bases). Per germline, CDR1 SGHDT and CDR2 YYEEEE. This CDR3 is 15 amino acids long. Trimming took 2 bases from V and 0 from J, leaving 10 bases between them.

In the case of this clone: This sample includes further DNA sequences coding for the same CDR3. V usage is TRBV18 and J usage is TRBJ1-3; D unresolved. Germline CDR1 KGHSH, CDR2 LQKENI. The CDR3 loop spans 15 amino acids. The V end was cut by 1 base, the J end by 4 bases, with 11 bases between. The CDR3 DNA reads TGTGCCAGCTCACCACTGGGGAATTCGGGAAACACCATATATTTT. Its translation is CASSPLGNSGNTIYF.

The chain combines TRBV7-9 with TRBJ1-2, with D possibly being TRBD1 (6 bases). The germline V and J ends were trimmed by 5 bases and 8 bases, with 18 bases remaining between them. The CDR3 is 14 amino acids. Germline loops: CDR1 SEHNR, CDR2 FQNEAQ (reference sequence). CDR3 residues: CASSPIDRSEGYTF. CDR3 nucleotides: TGTGCCAGCAGCCCCATCGACAGGTCCGAAGGCTACACCTTC.

This clone appeared once. The chain links TRBV11-2 to TRBJ2-3, with TRBD2 matching 10 bases. The V gene's germline CDR1 is SGHAT and CDR2 FQNNGV. Unmatched junction bases numbered 6, after V lost 4 bases and J lost 2 bases. The CDR3 is made up of 16 amino acids. CDR3 bases: TGTGCCAGCAGCTATTTAGCGGGGGGAAACACAGATACGCAGTATTTT. Encoded protein: CASSYLAGGNTDTQYF.

The chain uses TRBV11-2 and TRBJ1-6, with D maybe TRBD1 (5 bases). V was shortened by 3 bases and J by 6 bases, with 12 bases between the two germline ends. Germline lookup yields CDR1 SGHAT and CDR2 FQNNGV. CDR3 size: 15 residues. The CDR3 sequence: CASSLGENGNSPLHF. The CDR3 DNA is TGTGCCAGCAGCTTGGGGGAGAACGGTAATTCACCCCTCCACTTT.

The gene calls are TRBV27 and TRBJ1-2, with TRBD1 matching 7 bases. The CDR3 totals 15 residues. Germline assignment: CDR1 MNHEY and CDR2 SMNVEV (reference sequence). V lost 5 bases, J lost 5 bases, and 11 bases stayed unmatched. CDR3 nucleotide sequence: TGTGCCAGCAGTCCCGGGACAGAGTTTGTGTATGGCTACACCTTC. It codes for CASSPGTEFVYGYTF.

The chain recombines TRBV11-2 with TRBJ2-7, with no clear D. The CDR3 runs to 16 residues. V lost 1 base to trimming and J lost 3 bases, with 16 bases between them. CDR1 is SGHAT, CDR2 FQNNGV, per germline. CDR3 sequence: CASSLVDGPRDYEQYF. As DNA, the CDR3 is TGTGCCAGCAGCTTAGTAGACGGACCCCGAGACTACGAGCAGTACTTC.

V is TRBV10-3 and J is TRBJ1-5; D is uncertain. The CDR3 spans 15 residues. Trimming removed 4 bases at V and 1 base at J, with 11 bases between. CDR1 is ENHRY, CDR2 SYGVKD, per germline. CDR3 sequence (DNA): TGTGCCATCAGTGGGTCGACGGTGAGCAATCAGCCCCAGCATTTT. This codes for CAISGSTVSNQPQHF.

This chain uses TRBV7-6 with TRBJ2-5, with TRBD1 as a possible D gene (6 bases). Per the germline V gene, CDR1 is SGHVS and CDR2 is FNYEAQ. The CDR3 spans 16 residues. V gave up 1 base and J gave up 6 bases, with 18 bases separating them. The CDR3 nucleotides read TGTGCCAGCAGCTTAGGCCCCCAGGGGACCCATCAGACCCAGTACTTC. It specifies CASSLGPQGTHQTQYF.

Note on this clone: The sample contains more than one DNA sequence encoding this CDR3. The genes are TRBV7-3 and TRBJ2-7; 11 positions agree with TRBD1. From germline, CDR1 is SGHTA and CDR2 FQGTGA. The V gene end was trimmed by 2 bases and the J gene end by 3 bases; junction bases not matched to a gene: 3. The CDR3 runs to 15 residues. The CDR3 coding sequence is TGTGCCAGCAGCTTACCCGGGACAGGGGGCTACGAGCAGTACTTC. This sequence encodes CASSLPGTGGYEQYF.

CDR3 residues: CASSQGSELGDTQYF. DNA of the CDR3: TGTGCCAGCAGCCAAGGGAGCGAGTTGGGGGATACGCAGTATTTT. The rearrangement uses TRBV4-2 and TRBJ2-3; D is unresolved. The CDR3 sequence is 15 residues long. From germline, CDR1 is LGHNA and CDR2 YNFKEQ. Trimming cost V 1 base and J 6 bases, with 14 bases left between them.

V is TRBV19 and J is TRBJ1-4; a weak D match, TRBD1 (6 bases). Trimming removed 5 bases from V and 8 bases from J, with 21 bases in between. This CDR3 contains 16 residues. Germline CDR1 LNHDA, CDR2 SQIVND (reference sequence). The CDR3 region is CASSPSGGGPKEKLFF. The CDR3 nucleotides are TGTGCCAGTAGTCCCTCCGGGGGCGGCCCAAAGGAAAAACTGTTTTTT.

This clone was seen only once. This chain links TRBV5-6 with TRBJ2-2; 7 nucleotides line up with TRBD2. This CDR3 is 16 amino acids long. Unmatched junction bases numbered 6, after V lost 3 bases and J lost 1 base. Looked up from germline, CDR1 is SGHDT and CDR2 is YYEEEE. The CDR3 region has the DNA TGTGCCAGCAGCTACCGATTAGCGGGGAACACCGGGGAGCTGTTTTTT. It codes for CASSYRLAGNTGELFF.

This chain joins TRBV27 and TRBJ1-1; 7 positions agree with TRBD1. The V and J ends lost 6 bases and 1 base, in that order; junction bases with no gene match: 5. CDR3 length: 14 amino acids. Germline loops: CDR1 MNHEY, CDR2 SMNVEV (reference sequence). CDR3 amino acids: CASRKDRENTEAFF. CDR3 coding DNA: TGTGCCAGCAGGAAAGACAGGGAGAACACTGAAGCTTTCTTT.

V and J are TRBV7-3 and TRBJ2-3; a weak D match, TRBD2 (5 bases). Germline CDR1 reads SGHTA; CDR2 reads FQGTGA. This CDR3 comprises 14 residues. V shed 4 bases and J shed 2 bases, with 10 bases lying between them. Written as DNA, the CDR3 is TGTGCCAGCAGCTCACCCGGGATCACAGATACGCAGTATTTT. Its protein product is CASSSPGITDTQYF. The complete variable domain, with remaining parts taken from reference TRBV7-3 and TRBJ2-3, reads GAGVSQTPSNKVTEKGKYVELRCDPISGHTALYWYRQSLGQGPEFLIYFQGTGAADDSGLPNDRFFAVRPEGSVSTLKIQRTERGDSAVYLCASSSPGITDTQYFGPGTRLTVL.

V and J are TRBV4-1 and TRBJ1-3; no clear D gene. This CDR3 has 14 residues. V was cut by 4 bases and J by 0 bases, with 7 bases left in between. From germline, CDR1 is MGHRA and CDR2 YSYEKL. CDR3 in DNA: TGCGCCAGCAGCCGGGCTTCCTCTGGAAACACCATATATTTT. Translation: CASSRASSGNTIYF.

The count of this clone is one. V is TRBV9 and J is TRBJ2-7; 8 bases line up with TRBD2. Germline V gene data show CDR1 as SGDLS and CDR2 as YYNGEE. The CDR3 extends over 15 amino acids. V shed 4 bases and J 0 bases; nucleotides not matched to a gene: 6. CDR3 amino acids: CASSLSGGSSYEQYF. The CDR3 bases are TGTGCCAGCAGCCTCAGCGGGGGTAGCTCCTACGAGCAGTACTTC.

The count of this clone is one. This chain uses TRBV7-8 with TRBJ2-1, with 16 positions matching TRBD2. Germline V gene sequence: CDR1 SGHVS, CDR2 FQNEAQ. The ends lost 5 bases at V and 6 bases at J; junction bases unmatched: 10. The CDR3 consists of 18 residues. The CDR3 DNA is TGTGCCAGCAGCGCGCACCCGGGACTAGCGGGGGGGGGCAATGAGCAGTTCTTC. Protein: CASSAHPGLAGGGNEQFF.

The rearrangement uses TRBV28 and TRBJ2-5, with 9 bases lining up with TRBD2. The germline gives CDR1 MDHEN, CDR2 SYDVKM. The trim removed 4 bases at V and 7 bases at J, leaving 7 bases unmatched. This CDR3 region has 14 residues. The CDR3 sequence is CASSSGLAYGTQYF. The DNA for the CDR3 is TGTGCCAGCAGTTCGGGACTAGCATATGGGACCCAGTACTTC.

The chain has TRBV6-5 and TRBJ2-7; D not resolved. Trimming took 6 bases from V and 11 from J, leaving 17 bases between them. Germline V gives CDR1 MNHEY, CDR2 SVGAGI. This CDR3 region has 12 residues. CDR3 residues: CASSLSGQPKYF. The CDR3 coding sequence is TGTGCCAGCAGCCTAAGTGGCCAGCCCAAGTACTTC.

This chain connects TRBV7-2 to TRBJ1-1, with TRBD1 as a possible D gene (6 bases). The CDR3 extends over 13 amino acids. With 6 bases removed from V and 1 base from J, the gap between germline ends came to 9 bases. In germline, CDR1 is SGHTA, CDR2 FQGNSA. The CDR3 region has the DNA TGTGCCAGCAGGAAGGGACAGAACACTGAAGCTTTCTTT. Translating it yields CASRKGQNTEAFF.

The chain employs TRBV28 and TRBJ2-5; D is uncertain. The J call is doubtful: the DNA matches TRBJ2-7 better. The CDR3 consists of 13 residues. CDR1 is MDHEN, CDR2 SYDVKM, per germline. CDR3 region: CASQPGNSYEQYF. Written as DNA, the CDR3 is TGTGCCAGCCAACCAGGTAACTCCTACGAGCAGTACTTC.

The CDR3 spells CASSLGSGFQETQYF. The CDR3 bases are TGTGCCAGCAGCTTGGGGAGCGGGTTTCAAGAGACCCAGTACTTC. V gene TRBV5-4 combines with J gene TRBJ2-5, with D maybe TRBD2 (6 bases). The germline V gene encodes CDR1 SGHNT and CDR2 YYREEE (reference sequence). Trimming shortened V by 0 bases and J by 2 bases, and 11 bases separated the two germline ends. CDR3 length: 15 amino acids.

This clone was seen just once. The chain recombines TRBV28 with TRBJ1-1, with 7 positions matching TRBD1. The germline V gene encodes CDR1 MDHEN and CDR2 SYDVKM. The CDR3 has 12 amino acids. V shed 6 bases and J 11 bases; nucleotides not matched to a gene: 9. DNA of the CDR3: TGTGCCAGCAGCCTGACAGGGACGAACGCTTTCTTT. Translation gives CASSLTGTNAFF.

The chain couples TRBV7-8 to TRBJ1-1; D is possibly TRBD1 (5 bases). Trimming took off 5 bases at V and 4 bases at J, with 17 bases between the two ends. The germline CDR1 and CDR2 sequences are SGHVS and FQNEAQ. The CDR3 length is 15 residues. CDR3 sequence reads: CASSPGTGRPTEAFF. The DNA of the CDR3 is TGTGCCAGCAGCCCGGGGACGGGGCGTCCCACTGAAGCTTTCTTT.

This chain links TRBV7-2 with TRBJ1-5; no reliable D call. Germline V gene data show CDR1 as SGHTA and CDR2 as FQGNSA. This CDR3 contains 14 residues. Trimming removed 5 bases from V and 0 bases from J, with 8 bases in between. The CDR3 DNA reads as TGTGCCAGCAGCGGCGATTATAGCAATCAGCCCCAGCATTTT. Residues: CASSGDYSNQPQHF.

This clone showed up just once. The chain joins TRBV6-5 to TRBJ2-5; no clear D gene. The CDR3 runs 13 residues. V lost 6 bases, J lost 2 bases, and 10 bases lay in between. Per the germline V gene, CDR1 is MNHEY and CDR2 is SVGAGI. The CDR3 protein is CASSSDVQETQYF. CDR3 coding DNA: TGTGCCAGCAGCTCCGACGTACAAGAGACCCAGTACTTC.